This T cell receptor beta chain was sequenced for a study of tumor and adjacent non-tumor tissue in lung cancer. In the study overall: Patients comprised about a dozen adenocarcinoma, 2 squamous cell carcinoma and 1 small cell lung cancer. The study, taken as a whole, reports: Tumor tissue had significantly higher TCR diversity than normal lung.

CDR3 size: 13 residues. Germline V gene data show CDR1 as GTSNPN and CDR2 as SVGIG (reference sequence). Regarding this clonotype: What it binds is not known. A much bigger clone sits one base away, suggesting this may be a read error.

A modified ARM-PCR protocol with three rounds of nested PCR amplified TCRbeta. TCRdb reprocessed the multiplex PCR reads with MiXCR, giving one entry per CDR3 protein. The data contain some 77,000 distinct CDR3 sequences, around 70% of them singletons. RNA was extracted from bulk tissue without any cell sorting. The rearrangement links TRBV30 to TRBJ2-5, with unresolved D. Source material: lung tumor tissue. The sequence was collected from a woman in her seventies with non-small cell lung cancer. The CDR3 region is CAWRFKHLENQYF. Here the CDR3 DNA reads TGTGCCTGGAGATTTAAGCATCTAGAGAACCAGTACTTC.